Detailed here is one T cell receptor beta chain. Its target is not known. Some clones are missing from TCRdb's copy, which holds only in-frame ones; the method was immunoSEQ multiplex PCR. The sample has about 54,000 clones, around four fifths seen once. Germline values: CDR1 LNHDA, CDR2 SQIVND (reference sequence). The CDR3 has 15 amino acids. V lost 3 bases and J lost 1, with 9 bases in between. The data stem from a study of a mutant IDH1 vaccine in newly diagnosed glioma. Sample time point: week 35, safety follow-up. Each dose of the vaccine consisted of 300 ug of mutant IDH1 20-mer peptide, with topical imiquimod. Patients underwent eight vaccinations, which took place in weeks 1, 3, 5, 7, 11, 15, 19 and 23.

Sequencing was performed on PBMCs, taken from a glioma patient whose treatment included an IDH1 peptide vaccine. V usage is TRBV19 and J usage is TRBJ2-2; either TRBD1 or TRBD2 may supply D (5 bases each). This TCR came from a woman between 18 and 29 years old with glioma. As DNA, the CDR3 is TGTGCCAGTAGTATGAGGGGATGGAACACCGGGGAGCTGTTTTTT. This sequence encodes CASSMRGWNTGELFF.